The entry below gives a single T cell receptor beta chain sequence along with its context. This receptor's antigen is unknown. Base qualities are not provided; no much larger clone lies one nucleotide away. These data originate in a study of CD8 T cells in seronegative destructive rheumatoid arthritis (TCRdb year 2020). In terms of the full investigation: At the time of sampling, seven of the eight CND-RA patients were on biological drugs. The study compared peripheral CD8+ TCRbeta repertoires from patients with CCP-negative destructive rheumatoid arthritis (CND-RA) against repertoires from newly diagnosed seropositive RA, seronegative RA and healthy controls. The seropositive RA, seronegative RA and healthy control comparison cohorts were taken from a previously published TCRbeta dataset and were not newly sequenced.

The CDR3 measures 15 amino acids from cysteine to phenylalanine. Just CDR3 DNA is preserved here, 45 bases in frame from base 1. The junction shows trimming of 6 bases on V and 4 bases on J, and the gene matches do not reach 8 bases of it. The CDR1 and CDR2 encoded by the germline V gene are SGHAT and FQNNGV. Genomic DNA from CD8+ cells was used for TCRbeta sequencing, which was performed according to the manufacturer's instructions. A genomics technology centre in Finland performed the TCRbeta sequencing with the immunoSEQ assay. The paper's processing steps were these. Clonotype tables from the immunoSEQ preprocessing pipeline were converted to VDJtools format, and non-productive clonotypes were removed. Samples with fewer than 10,000 reads were excluded, the remaining samples were subsampled to 10,000 reads, and most of the eight CND-RA samples were retained. Using the VDJtools CalcDiversityStats function on data subsampled to 10,000 reads, the Shannon-Wiener, Simpson and clonality indices were calculated. Non-singleton TCRbeta clonotypes were hard-matched, with no mismatches allowed, against VDJdb to infer antigen specificity. Clusters with potentially shared antigen targets were formed by grouping CDR3 sequences that differed by one amino acid (Hamming distance 1). After each group was resampled to six samples, one-sided Fisher's exact tests checked public clonotypes for group enrichment, with the whole procedure repeated ten times. The source is immuneACCESS, and TCRdb retained only in-frame sequences with V and J called. Part of the clones is not carried over; for the studies checked, unresolved V genes explain less than half of this, and the remainder is unexplained. V, J and clone size derive from that table, while D and trimming were established from the DNA sequence. The sample table holds more than 10,000 clones, of which around 83% were seen once. The ten largest clones add up to roughly a quarter of the sample.

The paper as a whole reports these results and caveats: A distinct set of enriched public clonotypes appeared to be present in CND-RA patients, and the authors interpreted this finding as support for a separate disease subset. Across the 120,000 or so clonotypes tested, no public clonotype enrichment was retained after Benjamini-Hochberg correction. Compared with controls and other RA subtypes, CND-RA repertoires contained more CMV-reactive and fewer influenza A-reactive CD8+ TCRbeta sequences. Because diagnostic samples were lacking, the TCR repertoire differences may partly reflect years of poor disease control rather than having been present at onset. After adjustment for age, less diverse and more clonal CD8+ TCRbeta repertoires appeared to be present in CND-RA patients than in other RA subtypes. The small size of the CND-RA cohort was acknowledged as a study limitation.

CND-RA patients were negative for the clinical CCP2 antibody test, and joint destruction progressed despite active therapy. Every CND-RA patient showed typical joint destruction in the wrists and ankles and had failed conventional anti-rheumatic therapy. CND-RA patients were sampled after long disease histories, spanning decades in several cases, rather than at diagnosis. Roughly 48 millilitres of EDTA-anticoagulated peripheral blood were collected from each patient. Density gradient separation with Ficoll-Paque PLUS was used to isolate peripheral blood mononuclear cells. AutoMACS magnetic bead positive selection was used to isolate CD8+ cells from fresh or cryopreserved PBMCs, and purity was verified by flow cytometry. Genomic DNA was extracted with Nucleospin Tissue or Tissue XS kits and quantified on a Qubit 2.0 fluorometer.

The receptor chain draws on TRBV11-2 and TRBJ2-3; 9 bases in the junction line up with TRBD2. The source of this sequence is a woman in her thirties or forties with seronegative destructive rheumatoid arthritis. Sample: CD8+ T cells from blood. The CDR3 protein sequence reads: CASRYSGGRSDTQYF. The DNA sequence is TGTGCCAGCAGATATAGCGGGGGTAGGTCAGATACGCAGTATTTT.